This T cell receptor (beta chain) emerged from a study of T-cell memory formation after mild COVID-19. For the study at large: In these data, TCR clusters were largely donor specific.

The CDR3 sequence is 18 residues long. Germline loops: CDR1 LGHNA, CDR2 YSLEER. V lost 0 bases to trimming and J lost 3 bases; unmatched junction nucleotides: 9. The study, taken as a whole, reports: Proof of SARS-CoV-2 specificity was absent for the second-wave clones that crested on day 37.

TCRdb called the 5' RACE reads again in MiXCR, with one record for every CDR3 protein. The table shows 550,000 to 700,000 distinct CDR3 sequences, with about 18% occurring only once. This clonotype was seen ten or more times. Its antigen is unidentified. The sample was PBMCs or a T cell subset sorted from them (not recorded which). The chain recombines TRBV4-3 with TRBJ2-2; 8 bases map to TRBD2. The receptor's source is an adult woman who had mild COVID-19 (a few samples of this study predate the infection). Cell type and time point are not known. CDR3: CASSQDFSGVFHTGELFF. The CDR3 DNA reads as TGCGCCAGCAGCCAAGATTTTAGCGGGGTGTTCCACACCGGGGAGCTGTTTTTT.